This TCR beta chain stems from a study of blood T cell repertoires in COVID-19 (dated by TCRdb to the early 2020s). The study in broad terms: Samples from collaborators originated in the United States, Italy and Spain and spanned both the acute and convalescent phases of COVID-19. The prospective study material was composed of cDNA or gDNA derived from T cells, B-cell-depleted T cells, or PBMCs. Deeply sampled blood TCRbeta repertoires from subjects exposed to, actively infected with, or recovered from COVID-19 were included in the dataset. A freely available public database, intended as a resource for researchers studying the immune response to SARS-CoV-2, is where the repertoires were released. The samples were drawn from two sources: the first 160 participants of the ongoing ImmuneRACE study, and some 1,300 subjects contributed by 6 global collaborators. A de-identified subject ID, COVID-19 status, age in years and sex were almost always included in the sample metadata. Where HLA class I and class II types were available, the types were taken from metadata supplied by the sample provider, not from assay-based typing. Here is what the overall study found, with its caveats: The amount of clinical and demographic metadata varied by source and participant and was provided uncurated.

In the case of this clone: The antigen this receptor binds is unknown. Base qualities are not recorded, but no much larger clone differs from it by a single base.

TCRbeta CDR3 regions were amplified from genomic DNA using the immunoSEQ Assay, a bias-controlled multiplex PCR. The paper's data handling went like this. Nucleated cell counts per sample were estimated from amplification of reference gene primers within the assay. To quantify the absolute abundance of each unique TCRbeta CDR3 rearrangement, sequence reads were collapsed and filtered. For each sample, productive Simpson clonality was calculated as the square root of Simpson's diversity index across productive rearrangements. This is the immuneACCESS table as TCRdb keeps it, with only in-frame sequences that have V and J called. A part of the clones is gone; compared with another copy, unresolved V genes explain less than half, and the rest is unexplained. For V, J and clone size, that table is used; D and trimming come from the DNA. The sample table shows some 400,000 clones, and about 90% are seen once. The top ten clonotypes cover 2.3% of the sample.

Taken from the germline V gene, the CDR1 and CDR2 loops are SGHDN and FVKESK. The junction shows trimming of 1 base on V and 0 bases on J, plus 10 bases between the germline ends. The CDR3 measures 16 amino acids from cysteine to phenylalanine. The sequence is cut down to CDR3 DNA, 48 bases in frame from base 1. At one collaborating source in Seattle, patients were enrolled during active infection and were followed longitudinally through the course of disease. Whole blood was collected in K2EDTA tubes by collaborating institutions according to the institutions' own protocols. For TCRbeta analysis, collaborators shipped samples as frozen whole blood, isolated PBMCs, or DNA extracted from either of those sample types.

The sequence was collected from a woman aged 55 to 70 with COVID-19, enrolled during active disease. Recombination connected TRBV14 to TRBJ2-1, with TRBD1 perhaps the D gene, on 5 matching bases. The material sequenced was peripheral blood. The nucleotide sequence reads TGTGCCAGCAGCCAAGGGATAAGGGGCTCCTACAATGAGCAGTTCTTC. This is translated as CASSQGIRGSYNEQFF. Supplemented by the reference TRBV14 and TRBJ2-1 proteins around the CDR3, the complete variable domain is EAGVTQFPSHSVIEKGQTVTLRCDPISGHDNLYWYRRVMGKEIKFLLHFVKESKQDESGMPNNRFLAERTGGTYSTLKVQPAELEDSGVYFCASSQGIRGSYNEQFFGPGTRLTVL.